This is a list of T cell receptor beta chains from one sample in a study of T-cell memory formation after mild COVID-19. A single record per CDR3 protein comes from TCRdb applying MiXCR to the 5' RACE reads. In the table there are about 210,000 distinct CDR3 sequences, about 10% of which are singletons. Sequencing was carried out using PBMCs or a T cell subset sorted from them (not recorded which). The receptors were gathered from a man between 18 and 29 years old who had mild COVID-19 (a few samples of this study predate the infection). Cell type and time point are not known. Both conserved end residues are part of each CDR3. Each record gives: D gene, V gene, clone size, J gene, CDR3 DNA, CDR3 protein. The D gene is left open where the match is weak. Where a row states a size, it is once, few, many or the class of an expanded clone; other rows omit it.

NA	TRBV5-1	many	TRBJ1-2	TGCGCCAGCAGCTTGGTACAGTCCAACTATGGCTACACCTTC	CASSLVQSNYGYTF
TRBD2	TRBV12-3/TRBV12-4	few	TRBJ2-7	TGTGCCAGCAGTTCCCAGCTAGCGGGGGGTTACGAGCAGTACTTC	CASSSQLAGGYEQYF
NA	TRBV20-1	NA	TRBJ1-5	TGCAGTGCTAGAGATTTGGGGACAACCCATTTT	CSARDLGTTHF
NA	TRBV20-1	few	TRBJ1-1	TGCAGTGCCCTTCTACTTGGGACGGAAGCTTTCTTT	CSALLLGTEAFF
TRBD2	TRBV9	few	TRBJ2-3	TGTGCCAGCTCCGGGGGGAGGTTGACAGATACGCAGTATTTT	CASSGGRLTDTQYF
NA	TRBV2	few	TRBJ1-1	TGTGCCAGCAGGAGACAGTATAACACTGAAGCTTTCTTT	CASRRQYNTEAFF
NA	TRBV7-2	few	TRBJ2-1	TGTGCCAGCAGCTGGACGCGGGGGCTAGCGTACAATGAGCAGTTCTTC	CASSWTRGLAYNEQFF
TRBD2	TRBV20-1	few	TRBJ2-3	TGCAGTGCTAGATTAAGACTAGCGGGGGCCACAGATACGCAGTATTTT	CSARLRLAGATDTQYF
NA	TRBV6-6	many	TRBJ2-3	TGTGCCAGCAGCCAAGTCGGGCTGGGCTCAGATACGCAGTATTTT	CASSQVGLGSDTQYF
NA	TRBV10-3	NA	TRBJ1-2	TGTGCCATCAGAGCCCAAGGCGGAACAGTGGGGAACTATGGCTACACCTTC	CAIRAQGGTVGNYGYTF
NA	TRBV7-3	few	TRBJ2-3	TGTGCCAGCAGCTTCCAGGGACACACAGATACGCAGTATTTT	CASSFQGHTDTQYF
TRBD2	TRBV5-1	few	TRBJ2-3	TGCGCCAGCAGCTTTCAGGACGGGGGGGCAACGGATACGCAGTATTTT	CASSFQDGGATDTQYF
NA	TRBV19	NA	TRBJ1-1	TGTGCCAGTAGTATTTCCGGGTTGGCCACTGAAGCTTTCTTT	CASSISGLATEAFF
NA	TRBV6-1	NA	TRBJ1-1	TGTGCCAGCAGTGAAGCTGAGGGACTGCCACACACTGAAGCTTTCTTT	CASSEAEGLPHTEAFF
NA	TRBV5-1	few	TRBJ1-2	TGCGCCAGCAGCCTCACAGGTGGGACAAGCGGTGGCTACACCTTC	CASSLTGGTSGGYTF
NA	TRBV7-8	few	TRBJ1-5	TGTGCCAGCAGCTTAGCGAGACAGGGCAATCAGCCCCAGCATTTT	CASSLARQGNQPQHF
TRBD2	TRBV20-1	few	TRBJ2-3	TGCAGTGCTAGCCGGAGCGGGGGGGGCACAAATACGCAGTATTTT	CSASRSGGGTNTQYF
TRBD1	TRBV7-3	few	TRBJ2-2	TGTGCCAGCAGCCTAAATGGACAGGGGAACACCGGGGAGCTGTTTTTT	CASSLNGQGNTGELFF
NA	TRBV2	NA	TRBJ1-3	TGTGCCAGCAGTCCTTCCTGGACAGGAAACACCATATATTTT	CASSPSWTGNTIYF
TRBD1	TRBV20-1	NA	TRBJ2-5	TGCAGTGCGGCGACGGGACAGATACAAGAGACCCAGTACTTC	CSAATGQIQETQYF
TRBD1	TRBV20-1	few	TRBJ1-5	TGCAGTGCCAGGACAGGGGGCCAACCGGCCCAGCCCCAGCATTTT	CSARTGGQPAQPQHF
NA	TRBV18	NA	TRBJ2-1	TGTGCCAGCTCACCACCGGGACCTCTCCTTGGGAATGAGCAGTTCTTC	CASSPPGPLLGNEQFF
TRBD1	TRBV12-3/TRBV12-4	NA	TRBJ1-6	TGTGCCAGCAGGGCGACAGGGGGCTTATCACCCCTCCACTTT	CASRATGGLSPLHF
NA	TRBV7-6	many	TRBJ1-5	TGTGCCAGCAGCTTAGGGACGAATAGCAATCAGCCCCAGCATTTT	CASSLGTNSNQPQHF
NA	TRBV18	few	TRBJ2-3	TGTGCCAGCTCACCTCCCCCCGGGGCAGGAGATACGCAGTATTTT	CASSPPPGAGDTQYF
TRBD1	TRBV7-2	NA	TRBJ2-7	TGTGCCATCCGTGGGACAGCCTCGCCCTACGAGCAGTACTTC	CAIRGTASPYEQYF
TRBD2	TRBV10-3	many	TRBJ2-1	TGTGCCATCAGTGTCCACCAGACTAGCGGGGGCCGGAATGAGCAGTTCTTC	CAISVHQTSGGRNEQFF
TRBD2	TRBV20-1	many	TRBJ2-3	TGCAGTGCTAGCGTAGCGGGGACAGATACGCAGTATTTT	CSASVAGTDTQYF
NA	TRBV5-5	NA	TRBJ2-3	TGTGCCAGCAGCTCCGCTGGGGTTACAGATACGCAGTATTTT	CASSSAGVTDTQYF
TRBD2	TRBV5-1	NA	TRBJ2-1	TGCGCCAGCAGCTTGGGAGCGGGGGGGCACCACAATGAGCAGTTCTTC	CASSLGAGGHHNEQFF
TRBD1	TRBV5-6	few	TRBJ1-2	TGTGCCAGCAGCTTGGGGGGGACAGCCTCGTTC	CASSLGGTASF
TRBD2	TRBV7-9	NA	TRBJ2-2	TGTGCCAGCAGCTTGAGACTAGCCCGCCAACTCAACACCGGGGAGCTGTTTTTT	CASSLRLARQLNTGELFF
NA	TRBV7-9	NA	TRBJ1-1	TGTGCCAGCAGCTCCGGCTGGGATGAAGCTTTCTTT	CASSSGWDEAFF
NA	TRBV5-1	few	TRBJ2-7	TGCGCCAGCAGCTTGGGACAGGACGAGCAGTACTTC	CASSLGQDEQYF
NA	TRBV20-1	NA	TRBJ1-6	TGCAGTGCTAGAGACTCCTATAATTCACCCCTCCACTTT	CSARDSYNSPLHF
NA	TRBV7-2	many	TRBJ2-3	TGTGCCAGCAGCTTGAAGGCAGGGGCCACCTATACGCAGTATTTT	CASSLKAGATYTQYF
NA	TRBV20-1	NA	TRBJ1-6	TGCAGTGCTAGAGACGCGGAGAGGGGGACTTCACCCCTCCACTTT	CSARDAERGTSPLHF
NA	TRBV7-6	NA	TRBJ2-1	TGTGCCAGCAGCCCCGGGACCAGCAATGAGCAGTTCTTC	CASSPGTSNEQFF
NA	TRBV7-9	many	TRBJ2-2	TGTGCCAGCAGCCCACAAGTCACCGGGGAGCTGTTTTTT	CASSPQVTGELFF
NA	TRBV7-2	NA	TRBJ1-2	TGTGCCAGCAGCTTCAGGGCAGGTCATGGCTACACCTTC	CASSFRAGHGYTF
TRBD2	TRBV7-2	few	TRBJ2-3	TGTGCCAGCAGCTTACAGACTAGCGGGGGTCTCACAGATACGCAGTATTTT	CASSLQTSGGLTDTQYF
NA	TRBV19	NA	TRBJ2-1	TGTGCCAGTAGCCCGATCGGGACCTGGTGGGGCAATGAGCAGTTCTTC	CASSPIGTWWGNEQFF
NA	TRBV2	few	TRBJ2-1	TGTGCCAGCTCAGGGGGGTACAATGAGCAGTTCTTC	CASSGGYNEQFF
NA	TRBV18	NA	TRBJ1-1	TGTGCCAGCTCACCGCCCGGGACACTTGGTAGGACTGAAGCTTTCTTT	CASSPPGTLGRTEAFF
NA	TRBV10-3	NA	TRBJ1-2	TGTGCCATCAGAGACCGCCCGACGGGAGAGTATGGCTACACCTTC	CAIRDRPTGEYGYTF
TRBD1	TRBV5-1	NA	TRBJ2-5	TGCGCCAGCAGCTTGAGGGGGACAGAAGAGACCCAGTACTTC	CASSLRGTEETQYF
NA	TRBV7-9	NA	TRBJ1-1	TGTGCCAGCAGAGAGATTTCCGCCTCGGACACTGAAGCTTTCTTT	CASREISASDTEAFF
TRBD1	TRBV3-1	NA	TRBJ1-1	TGTGCCAGCAGCCAAGACGACAGGGTACTGGGTGAAGCTTTCTTT	CASSQDDRVLGEAFF